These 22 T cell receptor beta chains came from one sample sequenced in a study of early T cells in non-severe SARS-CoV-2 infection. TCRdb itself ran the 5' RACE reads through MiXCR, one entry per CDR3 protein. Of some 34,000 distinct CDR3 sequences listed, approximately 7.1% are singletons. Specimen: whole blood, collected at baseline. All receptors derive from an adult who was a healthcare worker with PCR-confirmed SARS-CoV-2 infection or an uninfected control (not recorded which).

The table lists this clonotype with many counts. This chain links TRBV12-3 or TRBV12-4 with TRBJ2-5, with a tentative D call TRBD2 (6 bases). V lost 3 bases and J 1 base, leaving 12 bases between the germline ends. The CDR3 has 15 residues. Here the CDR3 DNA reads TGTGCCAGCAGTTTGGCTTCGGGGGTCCAAGAGACCCAGTACTTC. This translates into CASSLASGVQETQYF.

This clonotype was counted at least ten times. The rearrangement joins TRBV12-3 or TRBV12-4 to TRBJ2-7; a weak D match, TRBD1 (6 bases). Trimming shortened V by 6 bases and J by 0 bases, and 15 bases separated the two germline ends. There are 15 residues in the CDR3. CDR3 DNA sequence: TGTGCCAGCAGACCGGGACACCAGAGCTCCTACGAGCAGTACTTC. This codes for CASRPGHQSSYEQYF.

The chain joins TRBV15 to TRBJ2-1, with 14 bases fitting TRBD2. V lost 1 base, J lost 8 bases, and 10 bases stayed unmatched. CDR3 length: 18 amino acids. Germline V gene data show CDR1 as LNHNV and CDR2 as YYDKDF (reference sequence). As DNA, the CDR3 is TGTGCCACCAGCAGAGGGATTGGGACTAGCGGGAGAGGGGATGAGCAGTTCTTC. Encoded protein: CATSRGIGTSGRGDEQFF.

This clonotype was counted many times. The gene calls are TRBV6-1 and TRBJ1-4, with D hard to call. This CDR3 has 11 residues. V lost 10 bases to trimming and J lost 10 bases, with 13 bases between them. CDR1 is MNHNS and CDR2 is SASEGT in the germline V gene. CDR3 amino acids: CAIGTTGKLFF. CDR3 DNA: TGTGCCATTGGAACCACGGGAAAACTGTTTTTT.

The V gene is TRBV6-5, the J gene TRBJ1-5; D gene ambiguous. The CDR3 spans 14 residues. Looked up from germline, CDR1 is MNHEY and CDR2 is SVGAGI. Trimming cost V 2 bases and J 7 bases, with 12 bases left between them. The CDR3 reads CASSYDGIGQPQHF. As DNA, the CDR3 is TGTGCCAGCAGTTACGATGGTATTGGACAGCCCCAGCATTTT.

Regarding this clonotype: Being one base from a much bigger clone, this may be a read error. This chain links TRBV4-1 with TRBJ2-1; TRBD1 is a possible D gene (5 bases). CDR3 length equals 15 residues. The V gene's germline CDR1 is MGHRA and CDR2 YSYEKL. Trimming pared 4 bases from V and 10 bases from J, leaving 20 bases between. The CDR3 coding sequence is TGCGCCAGCAGCCCCTCCAGGGCCCCGCTAGACGAGCAGTTCTTC. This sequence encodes CASSPSRAPLDEQFF.

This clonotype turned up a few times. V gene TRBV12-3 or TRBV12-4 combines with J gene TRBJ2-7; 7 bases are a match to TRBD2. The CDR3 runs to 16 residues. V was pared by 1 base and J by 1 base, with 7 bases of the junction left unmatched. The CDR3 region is CASSLVVTSLSYEQYF. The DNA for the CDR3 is TGTGCCAGCAGTTTAGTTGTGACTAGCCTATCCTACGAGCAGTACTTC.

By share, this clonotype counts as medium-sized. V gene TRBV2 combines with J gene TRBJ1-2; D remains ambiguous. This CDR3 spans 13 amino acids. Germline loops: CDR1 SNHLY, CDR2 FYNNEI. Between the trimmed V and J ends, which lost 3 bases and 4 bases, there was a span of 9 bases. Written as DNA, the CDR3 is TGTGCCAGCAGTGACCACAAAGGCTATGGCTACACCTTC. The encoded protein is CASSDHKGYGYTF.

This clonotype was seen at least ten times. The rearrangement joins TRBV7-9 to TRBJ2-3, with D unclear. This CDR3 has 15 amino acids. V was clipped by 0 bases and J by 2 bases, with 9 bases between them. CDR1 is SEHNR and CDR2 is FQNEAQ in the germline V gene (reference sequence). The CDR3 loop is CASSLASGPTDTQYF. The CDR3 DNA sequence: TGTGCCAGCAGCTTAGCGTCAGGTCCCACAGATACGCAGTATTTT.

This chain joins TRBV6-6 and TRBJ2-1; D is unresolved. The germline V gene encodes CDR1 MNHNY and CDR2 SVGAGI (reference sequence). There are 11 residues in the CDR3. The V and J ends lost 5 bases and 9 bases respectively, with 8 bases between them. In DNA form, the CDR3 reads TGTGCCAGCAGTCCCTCCGGTGAGCAGTTCTTC. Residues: CASSPSGEQFF.

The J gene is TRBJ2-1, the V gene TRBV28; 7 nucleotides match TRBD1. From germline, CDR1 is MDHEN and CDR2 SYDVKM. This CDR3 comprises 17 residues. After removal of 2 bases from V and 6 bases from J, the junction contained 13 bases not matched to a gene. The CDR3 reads CASSLRQGGLSGNEQFF. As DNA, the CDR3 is TGTGCCAGCAGTTTAAGACAGGGTGGGTTGTCGGGCAATGAGCAGTTCTTC. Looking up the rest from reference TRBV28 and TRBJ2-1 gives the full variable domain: DVKVTQSSRYLVKRTGEKVFLECVQDMDHENMFWYRQDPGLGLRLIYFSYDVKMKEKGDIPEGYSVSREKKERFSLILESASTNQTSMYLCASSLRQGGLSGNEQFFGPGTRLTVL.

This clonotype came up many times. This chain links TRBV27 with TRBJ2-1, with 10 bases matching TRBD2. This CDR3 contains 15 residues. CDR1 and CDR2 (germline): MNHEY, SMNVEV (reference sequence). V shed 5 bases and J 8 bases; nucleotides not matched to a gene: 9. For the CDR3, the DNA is TGTGCCAGCAGTGGTATGTCTAGCGGGAGCTATGAGCAGTTCTTC. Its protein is CASSGMSSGSYEQFF.

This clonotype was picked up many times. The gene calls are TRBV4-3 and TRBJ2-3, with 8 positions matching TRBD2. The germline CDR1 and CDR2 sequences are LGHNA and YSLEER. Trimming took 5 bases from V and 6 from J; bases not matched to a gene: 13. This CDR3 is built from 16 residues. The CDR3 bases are TGCGCCAGCAGCTTAAGGGCCAGCGGGAGTGGGGATACGCAGTATTTT. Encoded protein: CASSLRASGSGDTQYF.

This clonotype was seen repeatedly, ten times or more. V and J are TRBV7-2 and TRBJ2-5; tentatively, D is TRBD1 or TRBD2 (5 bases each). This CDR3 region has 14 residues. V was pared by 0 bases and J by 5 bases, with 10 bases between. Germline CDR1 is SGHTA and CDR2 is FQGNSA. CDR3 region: CASSLAGVGETQYF. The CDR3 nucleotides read TGTGCCAGCAGCTTAGCGGGGGTCGGGGAGACCCAGTACTTC.

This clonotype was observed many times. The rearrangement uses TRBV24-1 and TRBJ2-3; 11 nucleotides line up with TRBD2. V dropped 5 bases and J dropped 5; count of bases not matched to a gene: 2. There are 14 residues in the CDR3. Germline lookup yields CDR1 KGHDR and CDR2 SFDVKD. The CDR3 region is CATSASGGQDTQYF. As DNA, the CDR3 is TGTGCCACCAGTGCTAGCGGGGGGCAAGATACGCAGTATTTT.

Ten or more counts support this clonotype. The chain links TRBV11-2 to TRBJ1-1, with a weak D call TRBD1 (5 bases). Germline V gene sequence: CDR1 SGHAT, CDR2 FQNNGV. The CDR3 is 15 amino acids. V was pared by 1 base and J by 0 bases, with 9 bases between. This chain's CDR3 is CASSLVAGVNTEAFF. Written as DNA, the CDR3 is TGTGCCAGCAGCTTAGTCGCGGGGGTGAACACTGAAGCTTTCTTT.

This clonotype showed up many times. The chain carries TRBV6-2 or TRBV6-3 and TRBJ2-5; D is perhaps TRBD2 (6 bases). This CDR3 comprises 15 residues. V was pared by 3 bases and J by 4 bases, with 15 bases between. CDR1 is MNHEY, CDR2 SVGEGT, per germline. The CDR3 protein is CASSYNGVGGETQYF. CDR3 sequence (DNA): TGTGCCAGCAGTTATAATGGGGTCGGGGGAGAGACCCAGTACTTC.

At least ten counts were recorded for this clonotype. The DNA for the CDR3 is TGCAGTGCTATAGACAGGGACTATGGCTACACCTTC. Amino acid sequence: CSAIDRDYGYTF. The chain combines TRBV20-1 with TRBJ1-2; 7 bases are shared with TRBD1. From germline, CDR1 is DFQATT and CDR2 SNEGSKA (reference sequence). The CDR3 consists of 12 residues. Losses at the gene ends were 4 bases for V and 3 bases for J; bases not matched to a gene: 2.

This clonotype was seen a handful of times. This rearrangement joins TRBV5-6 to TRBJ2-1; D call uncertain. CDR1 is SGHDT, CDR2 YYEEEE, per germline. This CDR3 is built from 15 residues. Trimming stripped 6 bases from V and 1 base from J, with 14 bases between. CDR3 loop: CASTRWVESYNEQFF. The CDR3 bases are TGTGCCAGCACACGATGGGTGGAATCCTACAATGAGCAGTTCTTC.

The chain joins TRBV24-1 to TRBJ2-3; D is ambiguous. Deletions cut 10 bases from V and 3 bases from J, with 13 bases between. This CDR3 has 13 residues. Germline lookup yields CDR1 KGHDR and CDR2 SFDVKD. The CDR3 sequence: CATKSLGTDTQYF. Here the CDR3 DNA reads TGTGCCACGAAGAGCTTGGGAACAGATACGCAGTATTTT.

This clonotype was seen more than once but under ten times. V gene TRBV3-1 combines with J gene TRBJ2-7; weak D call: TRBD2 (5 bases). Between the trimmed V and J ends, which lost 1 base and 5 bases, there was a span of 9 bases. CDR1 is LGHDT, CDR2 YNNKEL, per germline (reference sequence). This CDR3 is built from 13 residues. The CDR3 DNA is TGTGCCAGCAGCCAAGTAGCGCGGGACGAGCAGTACTTC. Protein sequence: CASSQVARDEQYF.

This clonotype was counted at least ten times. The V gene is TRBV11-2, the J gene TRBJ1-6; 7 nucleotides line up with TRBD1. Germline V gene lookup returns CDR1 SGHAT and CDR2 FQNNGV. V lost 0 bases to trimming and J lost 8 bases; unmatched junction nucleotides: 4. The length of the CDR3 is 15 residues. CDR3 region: CASSLETGPHSPLHF. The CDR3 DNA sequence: TGTGCCAGCAGCTTAGAGACAGGGCCTCATTCACCCCTCCACTTT.